These 14 T cell receptor beta chains came from one sample sequenced in a study of blood T cell repertoires in COVID-19. The assay was immunoSEQ multiplex PCR, and TCRdb's table has in-frame clones only and misses some. This table holds some 130,000 clones, around 82% found once. Sequencing was carried out using peripheral blood. The receptors were gathered from a human donor in a cohort sampled during active COVID-19.

The chain carries TRBV5-1 and TRBJ1-5; perhaps TRBD1 as D (6 bases). The ends were cut back, 0 bases at V and 3 bases at J, with 7 bases in the middle. The CDR3 is 14 amino acids. Germline assignment: CDR1 SGHRS and CDR2 YFSETQ. As DNA, the CDR3 is TGCGCCAGCAGCTTGGGGGGGCCCAATCAGCCCCAGCATTTT. It is translated as CASSLGGPNQPQHF.

This clone appeared once. The chain uses TRBV19 and TRBJ2-7; D unclear. The ends were cut back, 3 bases at V and 0 bases at J, with 6 bases in the middle. This CDR3 spans 13 amino acids. CDR1 and CDR2 from the germline V gene are LNHDA and SQIVND (reference sequence). CDR3 bases: TGTGCCAGTAGTATGAGTGGCTCCTACGAGCAGTACTTC. Translating it yields CASSMSGSYEQYF.

This rearrangement joins TRBV19 to TRBJ1-6; D is possibly TRBD1 (5 bases). V dropped 3 bases and J dropped 8 bases, with 11 bases sitting between them. This CDR3 spans 14 amino acids. Germline V lookup: CDR1 LNHDA, CDR2 SQIVND (reference sequence). The CDR3 here is CASSIRGKDSPLHF. DNA of the CDR3: TGTGCCAGTAGTATTCGGGGGAAGGATTCACCCCTCCACTTT.

V usage is TRBV5-1 and J usage is TRBJ1-3, with unresolved D. V was cut by 0 bases and J by 2 bases, with 12 bases left in between. Germline assignment: CDR1 SGHRS and CDR2 YFSETQ. The CDR3 covers 16 residues. The DNA of the CDR3 is TGCGCCAGCAGCTTGGCCGCGGCAGTGACTGGAAACACCATATATTTT. It codes for CASSLAAAVTGNTIYF.

The sample holds one count of this clone. J is TRBJ1-1 and V is TRBV18; D is uncertain. V was clipped by 6 bases and J by 1 base, with 15 bases between them. There are 15 residues in the CDR3. CDR1 is KGHSH, CDR2 LQKENI, per germline. The CDR3 DNA reads as TGTGCCAGCTCCCCTTCCGCAGTCCCGAACACTGAAGCTTTCTTT. It codes for CASSPSAVPNTEAFF.

The gene calls are TRBV23-1 and TRBJ2-7; D may be TRBD1 (5 bases). TRBV23-1 is noted as an ORF with a role that remains uncertain. The V gene lost 0 bases and the J gene lost 5 bases, with 14 bases spanning the gap. The CDR3 has 15 residues. DNA for the CDR3: TGCGCCAGCAGTCAATCCCGATTACGACAGAACGAGCAGTACTTC. Its translation: CASSQSRLRQNEQYF.

V and J are TRBV10-3 and TRBJ2-3; a weak D match, TRBD1 (5 bases). Trimming stripped 3 bases from V and 4 bases from J, with 8 bases between. CDR1 ENHRY and CDR2 SYGVKD come from the germline V gene. The CDR3 runs 13 residues. The CDR3 region has the DNA TGTGCCATCAGTGACGCAGGGTCAGATACGCAGTATTTT. It is translated as CAISDAGSDTQYF.

The chain carries TRBV19 and TRBJ1-2, with TRBD1 as a possible D gene (5 bases). Germline assignment: CDR1 LNHDA and CDR2 SQIVND (reference sequence). V lost 5 bases and J lost 9, with 22 bases in between. The CDR3 sequence is 15 residues long. This CDR3 reads CASSDGGTADLSYTF. The CDR3 nucleotides are TGTGCCAGTAGTGATGGCGGGACTGCAGATCTAAGCTACACCTTC. The full variable domain, completed using reference TRBV19 and TRBJ1-2, is DGGITQSPKYLFRKEGQNVTLSCEQNLNHDAMYWYRQDPGQGLRLIYYSQIVNDFQKGDIAEGYSVSREKKESFPLTVTSAQKNPTAFYLCASSDGGTADLSYTFGSGTRLTVV.

CDR3 loop: CASSWTVYEQYF. In nucleotides, the CDR3 is TGTGCCAGCAGTTGGACAGTCTACGAGCAGTACTTC. The V call is TRBV12-3 or TRBV12-4, the J call TRBJ2-7, with D possibly TRBD1 on 6 matching bases. The length of the CDR3 is 12 residues. The V end was cut by 4 bases, the J end by 3 bases, with 7 bases between.

This chain connects TRBV5-5 to TRBJ1-4; perhaps TRBD1 as D (5 bases). Trimming pared 3 bases from V and 5 bases from J, leaving 17 bases between. CDR3 length: 16 amino acids. Germline CDR1 is SGHKS and CDR2 is YYEKEE (reference sequence). Written as DNA, the CDR3 is TGTGCCAGCAGCTGGGGGGACTCCGGAGTAAATGAAAAACTGTTTTTT. As protein: CASSWGDSGVNEKLFF.

This rearrangement joins TRBV6-2 or TRBV6-3 to TRBJ2-5; 12 bases align to TRBD2. Germline values: CDR1 MNHEY, CDR2 SVGEGT. The CDR3 is 15 residues long. The V and J ends lost 5 bases and 4 bases, in that order; junction bases with no gene match: 5. CDR3 DNA: TGTGCCAGCAGTCGACTAGCGGGAGCACTAGAGACCCAGTACTTC. Its translation: CASSRLAGALETQYF.

The chain carries TRBV10-3 and TRBJ1-1; TRBD1 might be the D (5 bases). This CDR3 has 13 residues. Trimming left V 8 bases short and J 1 base short, with 11 bases between. From germline, CDR1 is ENHRY and CDR2 SYGVKD. The CDR3 here is CAIWGTANTEAFF. The CDR3, as DNA: TGTGCCATCTGGGGCACAGCGAACACTGAAGCTTTCTTT.

The chain links TRBV5-1 to TRBJ2-1; maybe TRBD2 (6 bases). The V gene's germline CDR1 is SGHRS and CDR2 YFSETQ. The CDR3 has 16 amino acids. V lost 4 bases and J lost 2, with 16 bases in between. CDR3 region: CASSEGTGLAYNEQFF. The CDR3, as DNA: TGCGCCAGCAGCGAAGGCACGGGACTCGCCTACAATGAGCAGTTCTTC.

V gene TRBV5-4 combines with J gene TRBJ1-2, with TRBD1 identical over 10 bases. V trimming: 4 bases; J trimming: 5 bases; junction bases outside the gene matches: 8. Per the germline V gene, CDR1 is SGHNT and CDR2 is YYREEE (reference sequence). The CDR3 extends over 15 amino acids. The CDR3 bases are TGTGCCAGCAGCCCCCGGGGACAGGGGCCGTATGGCTACACCTTC. Amino acids: CASSPRGQGPYGYTF. The variable domain in full, completed from reference TRBV5-4 and TRBJ1-2, reads ETGVTQSPTHLIKTRGQQVTLRCSSQSGHNTVSWYQQALGQGPQFIFQYYREEENGRGNFPPRFSGLQFPNYSSELNVNALELDDSALYLCASSPRGQGPYGYTFGSGTRLTVV.